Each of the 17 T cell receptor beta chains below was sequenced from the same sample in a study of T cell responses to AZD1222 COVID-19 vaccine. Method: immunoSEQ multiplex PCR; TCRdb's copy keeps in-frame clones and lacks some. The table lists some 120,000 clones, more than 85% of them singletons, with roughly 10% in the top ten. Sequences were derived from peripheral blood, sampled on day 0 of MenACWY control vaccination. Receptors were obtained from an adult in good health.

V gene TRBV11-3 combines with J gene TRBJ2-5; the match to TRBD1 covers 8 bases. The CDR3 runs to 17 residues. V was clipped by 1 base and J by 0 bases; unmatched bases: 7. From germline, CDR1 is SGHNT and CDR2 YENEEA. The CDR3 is CASSLGGQGANQETQYF. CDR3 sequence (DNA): TGTGCCAGCAGCTTAGGGGGCCAGGGGGCAAACCAAGAGACCCAGTACTTC.

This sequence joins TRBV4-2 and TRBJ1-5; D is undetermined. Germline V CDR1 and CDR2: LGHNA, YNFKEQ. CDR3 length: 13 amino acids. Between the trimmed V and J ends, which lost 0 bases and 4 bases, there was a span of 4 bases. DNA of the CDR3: TGTGCCAGCAGCCAAGATCTGAATCAGCCCCAGCATTTT. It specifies CASSQDLNQPQHF.

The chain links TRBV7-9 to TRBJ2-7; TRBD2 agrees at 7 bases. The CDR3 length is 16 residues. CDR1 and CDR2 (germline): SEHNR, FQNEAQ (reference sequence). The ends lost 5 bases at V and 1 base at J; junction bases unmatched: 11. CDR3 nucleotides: TGTGCCAGCAGCCCGGGGTCGTGGCGGGAGTCCTACGAGCAGTACTTC. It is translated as CASSPGSWRESYEQYF.

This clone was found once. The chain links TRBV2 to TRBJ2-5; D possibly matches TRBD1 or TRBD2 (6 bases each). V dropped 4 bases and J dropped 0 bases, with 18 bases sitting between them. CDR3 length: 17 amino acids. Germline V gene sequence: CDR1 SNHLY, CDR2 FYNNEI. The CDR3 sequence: CASSVEARRDNQETQYF. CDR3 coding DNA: TGTGCCAGCAGTGTTGAGGCGAGGCGGGACAACCAAGAGACCCAGTACTTC.

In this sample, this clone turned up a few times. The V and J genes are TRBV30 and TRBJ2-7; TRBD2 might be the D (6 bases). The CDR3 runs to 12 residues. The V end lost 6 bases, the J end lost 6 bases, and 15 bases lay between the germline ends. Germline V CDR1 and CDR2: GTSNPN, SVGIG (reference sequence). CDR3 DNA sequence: TGTGCCTGCTCCGGGACTCCGGGCGAGCAGTACTTC. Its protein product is CACSGTPGEQYF. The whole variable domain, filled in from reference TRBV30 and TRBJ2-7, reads SQTIHQWPATLVQPVGSPLSLECTVEGTSNPNLYWYRQAAGRGLQLLFYSVGIGQISSEVPQNLSASRPQDRQFILSSKKLLLSDSGFYLCACSGTPGEQYFGPGTRLTVT.

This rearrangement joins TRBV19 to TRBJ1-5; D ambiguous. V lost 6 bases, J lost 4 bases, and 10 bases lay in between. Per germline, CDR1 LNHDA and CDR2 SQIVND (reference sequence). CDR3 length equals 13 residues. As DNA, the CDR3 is TGTGCCAGTAGCCCGGGTCTAAATCAGCCCCAGCATTTT. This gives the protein CASSPGLNQPQHF.

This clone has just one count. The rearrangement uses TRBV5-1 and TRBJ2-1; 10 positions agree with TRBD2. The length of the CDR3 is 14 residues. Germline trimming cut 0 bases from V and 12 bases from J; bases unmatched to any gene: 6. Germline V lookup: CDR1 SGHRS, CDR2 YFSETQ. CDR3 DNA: TGCGCCAGCAGCTTGGGGACTAGCGGTATGGGGCAGTTCTTC. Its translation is CASSLGTSGMGQFF.

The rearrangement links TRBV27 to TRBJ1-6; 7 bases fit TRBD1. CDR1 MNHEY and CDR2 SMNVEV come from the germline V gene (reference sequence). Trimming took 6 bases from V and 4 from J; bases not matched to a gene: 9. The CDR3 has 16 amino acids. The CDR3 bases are TGTGCCAGCAGCCTGAGGGGACAGCCGTATAATTCACCCCTCCACTTT. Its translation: CASSLRGQPYNSPLHF.

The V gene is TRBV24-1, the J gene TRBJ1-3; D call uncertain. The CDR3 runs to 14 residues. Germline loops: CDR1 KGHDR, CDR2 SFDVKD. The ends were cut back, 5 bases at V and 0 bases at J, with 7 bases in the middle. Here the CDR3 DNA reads TGTGCCACCAGTGCAGGAGTCTCTGGAAACACCATATATTTT. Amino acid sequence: CATSAGVSGNTIYF.

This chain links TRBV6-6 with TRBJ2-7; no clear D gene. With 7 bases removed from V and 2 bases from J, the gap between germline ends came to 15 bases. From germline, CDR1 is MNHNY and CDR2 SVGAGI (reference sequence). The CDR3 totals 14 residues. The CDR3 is CASTDGSSAYEQYF. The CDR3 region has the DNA TGTGCCAGCACGGACGGGTCATCGGCCTACGAGCAGTACTTC.

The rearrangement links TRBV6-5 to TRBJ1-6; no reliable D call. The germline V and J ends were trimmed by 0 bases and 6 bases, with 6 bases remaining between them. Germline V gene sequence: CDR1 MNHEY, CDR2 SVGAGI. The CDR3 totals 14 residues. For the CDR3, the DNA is TGTGCCAGCAGTTACTCGATAATTAATTCACCCCTCCACTTT. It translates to CASSYSIINSPLHF.

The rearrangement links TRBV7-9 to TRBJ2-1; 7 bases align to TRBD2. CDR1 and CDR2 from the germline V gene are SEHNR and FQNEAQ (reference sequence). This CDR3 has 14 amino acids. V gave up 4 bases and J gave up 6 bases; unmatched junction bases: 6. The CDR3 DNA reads TGTGCCAGCAGCTCGAGCGGGACCCCCAATGAGCAGTTCTTC. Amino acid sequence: CASSSSGTPNEQFF.

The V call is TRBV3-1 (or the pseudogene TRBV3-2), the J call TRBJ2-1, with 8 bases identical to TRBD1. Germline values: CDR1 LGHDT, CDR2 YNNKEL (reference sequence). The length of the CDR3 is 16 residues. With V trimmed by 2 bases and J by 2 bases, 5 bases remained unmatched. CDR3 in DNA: TGTGCCAGCAGCCAAAGCCCGACAGGGGCCTACAATGAGCAGTTCTTC. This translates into CASSQSPTGAYNEQFF.

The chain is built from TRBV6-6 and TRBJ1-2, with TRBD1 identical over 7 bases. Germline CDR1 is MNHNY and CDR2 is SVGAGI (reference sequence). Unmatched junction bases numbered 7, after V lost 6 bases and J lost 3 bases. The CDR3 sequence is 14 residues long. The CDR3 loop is CASSRPQGDYGYTF. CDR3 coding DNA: TGTGCCAGCAGCCGTCCCCAGGGGGACTATGGCTACACCTTC.

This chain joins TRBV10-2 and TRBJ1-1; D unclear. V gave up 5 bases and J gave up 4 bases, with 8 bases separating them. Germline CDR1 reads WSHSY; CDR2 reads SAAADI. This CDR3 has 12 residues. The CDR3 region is CASSRTATEAFF. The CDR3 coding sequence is TGCGCCAGCAGTCGGACGGCCACTGAAGCTTTCTTT.

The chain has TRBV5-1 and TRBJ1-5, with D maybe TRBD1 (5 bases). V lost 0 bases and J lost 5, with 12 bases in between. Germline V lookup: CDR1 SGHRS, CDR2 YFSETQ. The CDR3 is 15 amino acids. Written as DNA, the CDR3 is TGCGCCAGCAGCTTGGCCCCAGGGAAGGATCAGCCCCAGCATTTT. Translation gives CASSLAPGKDQPQHF.

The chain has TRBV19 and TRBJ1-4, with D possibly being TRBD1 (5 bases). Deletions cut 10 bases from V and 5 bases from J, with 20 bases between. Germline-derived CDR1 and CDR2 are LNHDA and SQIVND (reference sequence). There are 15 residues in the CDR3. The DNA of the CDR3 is TGTGCCACTTCGATGGGCCCAGGGCTAAATGAAAAACTGTTTTTT. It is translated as CATSMGPGLNEKLFF.